The 10 T cell receptor beta chains below were found in one sample sequenced in a study of blood T cell repertoires in COVID-19. The assay was immunoSEQ multiplex PCR, and TCRdb's table has in-frame clones only and misses some. The sample carries approximately 430,000 clones, more than 80% recorded once. Sequenced: peripheral blood. These TCRs come from a woman aged 25-40 years with active or convalescent COVID-19.

V gene TRBV10-2 combines with J gene TRBJ2-7, with TRBD2 identical over 8 bases. The CDR3 is 12 amino acids. V dropped 8 bases and J dropped 3; count of bases not matched to a gene: 3. Germline V lookup: CDR1 WSHSY, CDR2 SAAADI. This CDR3 is CASRGGSYEQYF. The CDR3 DNA is TGCGCCAGCCGGGGGGGCAGCTACGAGCAGTACTTC.

This clone came up a few times. The chain employs TRBV6-2 or TRBV6-3 and TRBJ1-1; TRBD1 agrees at 9 bases. The CDR3 totals 16 residues. J lost 4 bases, V lost 2 bases, and 8 bases had no gene match. From germline, CDR1 is MNHEY and CDR2 SVGEGT. The chain's CDR3 is CASSYKGQGIGTEAFF. The CDR3 DNA reads TGTGCCAGCAGTTACAAGGGACAGGGAATCGGCACTGAAGCTTTCTTT.

The chain combines TRBV19 with TRBJ1-5; no clear D gene. The CDR3 consists of 16 residues. Germline V CDR1 and CDR2: LNHDA, SQIVND (reference sequence). V was pared by 3 bases and J by 2 bases, with 14 bases between. CDR3 sequence (DNA): TGTGCCAGTAGTATGGACTCGAGTCGCGGCAATCAGCCCCAGCATTTT. Encoded protein: CASSMDSSRGNQPQHF.

J is TRBJ1-1 and V is TRBV14; D remains unclear. The CDR3 length is 16 residues. Germline V lookup: CDR1 SGHDN, CDR2 FVKESK. Trimming took 2 bases from V and 0 from J, leaving 13 bases between them. CDR3 coding DNA: TGTGCCAGCAGCCAATACGGTCCTTCAATGAACACTGAAGCTTTCTTT. Its translation: CASSQYGPSMNTEAFF.

This chain uses TRBV29-1 with TRBJ1-2; TRBD1 is a possible D gene (5 bases). This CDR3 comprises 14 residues. V was trimmed by 1 base and J by 1 base, leaving 10 bases between them. Germline loops: CDR1 SQVTM, CDR2 ANQGSEA. CDR3 sequence reads: CSVEVTDNNYGYTF. For the CDR3, the DNA is TGCAGCGTTGAAGTCACGGACAATAACTATGGCTACACCTTC.

This clone came up once. V usage is TRBV4-2 and J usage is TRBJ1-4; D gene unclear. Germline V lookup: CDR1 LGHNA, CDR2 YNFKEQ. V lost 2 bases and J lost 7, with 11 bases in between. This CDR3 region has 14 residues. The CDR3 DNA reads as TGTGCCAGCAGCCAATTTATGGAGGGTGAAAAACTGTTTTTT. Translated, it gives CASSQFMEGEKLFF.

The gene calls are TRBV14 and TRBJ1-2; no definite D call. This CDR3 spans 13 amino acids. V was shortened by 4 bases and J by 4 bases, with 10 bases between the two germline ends. Germline V lookup: CDR1 SGHDN, CDR2 FVKESK. The CDR3 spells CASSPGSFYGYTF. For the CDR3, the DNA is TGTGCCAGCAGCCCCGGGTCTTTCTATGGCTACACCTTC.

This clone appeared a few times. The chain recombines TRBV3-1 (or the pseudogene TRBV3-2) with TRBJ1-2; no reliable D call. CDR3 size: 12 residues. CDR1 LGHDT and CDR2 YNNKEL come from the germline V gene (reference sequence). Trimming stripped 0 bases from V and 14 bases from J, with 13 bases between. The CDR3 reads CASSQDIGGATF. As DNA, the CDR3 is TGTGCCAGCAGCCAAGATATTGGAGGAGCGACCTTC.

The chain joins TRBV5-6 to TRBJ2-3, with a possible D match to TRBD1 (6 bases). V lost 3 bases and J lost 10, with 15 bases in between. Germline values: CDR1 SGHDT, CDR2 YYEEEE. The CDR3 covers 13 residues. CDR3 in DNA: TGTGCCAGCAGCTACAGGGTGGAGAGGGCGCAGTATTTT. As protein: CASSYRVERAQYF.

The gene calls are TRBV5-8 and TRBJ1-5; tentative D call: TRBD1 (5 bases). Trimming shortened V by 2 bases and J by 9 bases, and 12 bases separated the two germline ends. The CDR3 runs 13 residues. CDR1 is SGHTS and CDR2 is YDEGEE in the germline V gene. CDR3: CASSFGGIGPQHF. The DNA for the CDR3 is TGTGCCAGCAGCTTTGGGGGGATTGGGCCCCAGCATTTT.